The 25 T cell receptor beta chains in this list originate from one sample, sequenced in a study of cytotoxic CD8 clonotypes in ibrutinib-treated CLL. Data came from immunoSEQ multiplex PCR; TCRdb stores just in-frame clones and leaves some out. This table has about 300,000 clones, roughly four fifths appearing once. The sequenced sample was PBMCs, obtained at disease progression, from a patient treated with ibrutinib. The receptors were gathered from a human donor with chronic lymphocytic leukemia.

This chain connects TRBV27 to TRBJ1-1, with D possibly TRBD1 on 5 matching bases. This CDR3 has 14 amino acids. Germline-derived CDR1 and CDR2 are MNHEY and SMNVEV (reference sequence). With 6 bases removed from V and 4 bases from J, the gap between germline ends came to 15 bases. In nucleotides, the CDR3 is TGTGCCAGCAGGAATTCGGCAGGGCTCACTGAAGCTTTCTTT. The encoded protein is CASRNSAGLTEAFF.

The chain uses TRBV18 and TRBJ1-2; 9 bases are a match to TRBD1. The CDR3 contains 15 residues. In germline, CDR1 is KGHSH, CDR2 LQKENI. The ends lost 2 bases at V and 0 bases at J; junction bases unmatched: 1. The CDR3: CASSPGDRANYGYTF. The CDR3 nucleotides read TGTGCCAGCTCACCAGGGGACAGGGCTAACTATGGCTACACCTTC.

In its sample, this clone was seen a few times. The genes are TRBV9 and TRBJ2-3, with TRBD1 matching over 9 bases. Looked up from germline, CDR1 is SGDLS and CDR2 is YYNGEE. Trimming at V came to 3 bases and at J to 1 base, leaving 6 bases not matched to a gene. This CDR3 is 16 amino acids long. This chain's CDR3 is CASSETGGSGTDTQYF. In DNA form, the CDR3 reads TGTGCCAGCAGCGAAACAGGGGGCTCGGGCACAGATACGCAGTATTTT.

This clone has just one count. The chain combines TRBV19 with TRBJ1-4; D gene unclear. This CDR3 spans 12 amino acids. Trimming cost V 6 bases and J 8 bases, with 10 bases left between them. The germline CDR1 and CDR2 sequences are LNHDA and SQIVND (reference sequence). This CDR3 is CASRGLSEKLFF. For the CDR3, the DNA is TGTGCCAGTAGGGGTTTGTCCGAAAAACTGTTTTTT.

This chain uses TRBV7-3 with TRBJ2-5; D perhaps matches TRBD2 (5 bases). CDR3 length: 12 amino acids. The germline gives CDR1 SGHTA, CDR2 FQGTGA. V gave up 5 bases and J gave up 7 bases, with 11 bases separating them. CDR3 protein: CASSPPAGTQYF. DNA for the CDR3: TGTGCCAGCAGCCCCCCCGCGGGGACCCAGTACTTC.

This clone was found a few times. This chain links TRBV7-8 with TRBJ2-2, with 8 bases lining up with TRBD2. The length of the CDR3 is 14 residues. CDR1 and CDR2 (germline): SGHVS, FQNEAQ. Trimming took 3 bases from V and 6 from J; bases not matched to a gene: 3. CDR3 sequence: CASSLAGGPGELFF. CDR3 in DNA: TGTGCCAGCAGCTTGGCGGGGGGCCCCGGGGAGCTGTTTTTT.

The chain combines TRBV7-2 with TRBJ2-7, with a tentative D call TRBD1 (6 bases). V lost 5 bases, J lost 3 bases, and 14 bases lay in between. The CDR3 contains 14 residues. Germline assignment: CDR1 SGHTA and CDR2 FQGNSA. CDR3 in amino acids: CASSKSRGFYEQYF. The CDR3 DNA follows: TGTGCCAGCAGCAAAAGCAGGGGATTCTACGAGCAGTACTTC.

This sequence joins TRBV19 and TRBJ1-5; 10 bases line up with TRBD1. Germline V lookup: CDR1 LNHDA, CDR2 SQIVND (reference sequence). J lost 0 bases, V lost 5 bases, and 10 bases had no gene match. The CDR3 consists of 18 residues. The CDR3 DNA reads TGTGCCAGTAGTGTTTCCGGGACAGGGGTCTATAGCAATCAGCCCCAGCATTTT. This translates into CASSVSGTGVYSNQPQHF.

This chain joins TRBV18 and TRBJ1-2, with 7 nucleotides matching TRBD1. The CDR3 runs 16 residues. V lost 0 bases, J lost 5 bases, and 9 bases stayed unmatched. Germline CDR1 reads KGHSH; CDR2 reads LQKENI. The DNA for the CDR3 is TGTGCCAGCTCACCACCGGGACAGCCTTCGGGTTATGGCTACACCTTC. It yields the protein CASSPPGQPSGYGYTF.

The chain carries TRBV28 and TRBJ2-7, with TRBD1 as a possible D gene (5 bases). The germline V gene has CDR1 MDHEN and CDR2 SYDVKM. The V gene lost 3 bases and the J gene lost 0 bases, with 12 bases spanning the gap. This CDR3 is 15 amino acids long. The chain's CDR3 is CASSFVGLASYEQYF. CDR3 in DNA: TGTGCCAGCAGTTTCGTGGGGCTTGCCTCCTACGAGCAGTACTTC.

This clone was counted between two and nine times. The gene calls are TRBV27 and TRBJ1-2; 8 bases map to TRBD1. The V gene end was trimmed by 2 bases and the J gene end by 7 bases; junction bases not matched to a gene: 6. The CDR3 covers 14 residues. CDR1 and CDR2 (germline): MNHEY, SMNVEV (reference sequence). The CDR3 protein is CASSLDRGVTGYTF. The CDR3 coding sequence is TGTGCCAGCAGTTTAGACAGGGGAGTTACTGGCTACACCTTC.

This chain connects TRBV5-6 to TRBJ1-4; the match to TRBD1 covers 8 bases. Germline V gene data show CDR1 as SGHDT and CDR2 as YYEEEE. Trimming removed 6 bases from V and 4 bases from J; junction bases left unmatched: 8. The CDR3 is made up of 15 amino acids. For the CDR3, the DNA is TGTGCCAGCAAACCAAGACAGGGGAATAATGAAAAACTGTTTTTT. Translating it yields CASKPRQGNNEKLFF.

The rearrangement joins TRBV5-1 to TRBJ2-3; possible D gene TRBD2, 6 bases. V lost 7 bases to trimming and J lost 2 bases, with 14 bases between them. Germline values: CDR1 SGHRS, CDR2 YFSETQ. CDR3 length: 14 residues. The CDR3 reads CASVYREFTDTQYF. The CDR3 nucleotides read TGCGCCAGCGTCTATCGGGAGTTCACAGATACGCAGTATTTT.

This clone was counted only a few times. The J gene is TRBJ1-2, the V gene TRBV27, with D unresolved. CDR1 and CDR2 from the germline V gene are MNHEY and SMNVEV (reference sequence). This CDR3 contains 14 residues. The V end lost 0 bases, the J end lost 2 bases, and 7 bases lay between the germline ends. CDR3 loop: CASSLSGVNYGYTF. In DNA, the CDR3 is TGTGCCAGCAGTTTATCAGGAGTGAACTATGGCTACACCTTC.

This clone has only a few counts. The chain couples TRBV28 to TRBJ2-7, with a tentative D call TRBD1 (7 bases). The CDR3 is made up of 14 amino acids. The V end lost 2 bases, the J end lost 4 bases, and 12 bases lay between the germline ends. Germline loops: CDR1 MDHEN, CDR2 SYDVKM. CDR3 DNA sequence: TGTGCCAGCAGTTTAGGAGGGGGCAGGTACGAGCAGTACTTC. Its protein product is CASSLGGGRYEQYF.

The J gene is TRBJ2-3, the V gene TRBV28; 9 nucleotides align to TRBD1. Trimming at V came to 5 bases and at J to 2 bases, leaving 8 bases not matched to a gene. This CDR3 is built from 16 residues. Germline loops: CDR1 MDHEN, CDR2 SYDVKM. Here the CDR3 reads CASSNYRGRTTDTQYF. CDR3 DNA sequence: TGTGCCAGCAGTAACTACAGGGGGCGTACCACAGATACGCAGTATTTT.

The chain employs TRBV6-5 and TRBJ2-1, with TRBD1 identical over 10 bases. The CDR3 runs 14 residues. Trimming at V came to 5 bases and at J to 8 bases, leaving 6 bases not matched to a gene. The germline CDR1 and CDR2 sequences are MNHEY and SVGAGI. CDR3 DNA sequence: TGTGCCAGCAGTGCCCCGGGACAGGGGTATGAGCAGTTCTTC. This sequence encodes CASSAPGQGYEQFF.

This chain joins TRBV7-9 and TRBJ2-5, with D hard to call. The CDR3 extends over 13 amino acids. Germline loops: CDR1 SEHNR, CDR2 FQNEAQ (reference sequence). V lost 4 bases and J 5 bases, leaving 11 bases between the germline ends. The CDR3 DNA is TGTGCCAGCAGCTACAGTGAGTGGGAGACCCAGTACTTC. Its protein is CASSYSEWETQYF.

The V call is TRBV7-9, the J call TRBJ2-5; D remains unclear. The V end lost 1 base, the J end lost 0 bases, and 9 bases lay between the germline ends. The CDR3 runs 15 residues. Germline lookup yields CDR1 SEHNR and CDR2 FQNEAQ (reference sequence). DNA of the CDR3: TGTGCCAGCAGCTTAGGGCACCGTGACCAAGAGACCCAGTACTTC. It specifies CASSLGHRDQETQYF.

This clone appeared a single time. This rearrangement joins TRBV6-5 to TRBJ2-7; a possible D gene is TRBD1 (5 bases). This CDR3 is 15 amino acids long. Looked up from germline, CDR1 is MNHEY and CDR2 is SVGAGI. Trimming removed 3 bases at V and 5 bases at J, with 17 bases between. DNA for the CDR3: TGTGCCAGCAGTTATAGGATCTTTTGGGGCGACGAGCAGTACTTC. This encodes CASSYRIFWGDEQYF.

The chain joins TRBV5-1 to TRBJ1-4; a weak D match, TRBD1 (5 bases). In germline, CDR1 is SGHRS, CDR2 YFSETQ. Trimming cost V 4 bases and J 7 bases, with 14 bases left between them. This CDR3 region has 14 residues. CDR3 nucleotide sequence: TGCGCCAGCAGCGCTCCGGGGCAGCCTGAAAAACTGTTTTTT. Its translation is CASSAPGQPEKLFF. Based on the CDR3 plus reference TRBV5-1 and TRBJ1-4, the full variable domain is KAGVTQTPRYLIKTRGQQVTLSCSPISGHRSVSWYQQTPGQGLQFLFEYFSETQRNKGNFPGRFSGRQFSNSRSEMNVSTLELGDSALYLCASSAPGQPEKLFFGSGTQLSVL.

This chain connects TRBV4-3 to TRBJ2-2; TRBD1 is a possible D gene (5 bases). The CDR3 length is 15 residues. The V and J ends lost 7 bases and 5 bases respectively, with 17 bases between them. Germline V gene data show CDR1 as LGHNA and CDR2 as YSLEER. The CDR3 DNA is TGCGCCAGCACCCGTGTGGCAGGGAAGACCGGGGAGCTGTTTTTT. The encoded protein is CASTRVAGKTGELFF.

The rearrangement joins TRBV6-6 to TRBJ2-3; TRBD1 agrees at 7 bases. CDR1 is MNHNY, CDR2 SVGAGI, per germline (reference sequence). Unmatched junction bases numbered 9, after V lost 7 bases and J lost 2 bases. The CDR3 contains 15 residues. The CDR3 region is CASTLLGQYTDTQYF. CDR3 coding DNA: TGTGCCAGCACTCTACTGGGACAGTACACAGATACGCAGTATTTT.

CDR3 DNA: TGCGCCAGCGAACGGGAGCCCGCGAACACCGGGGAGCTGTTTTTT. Protein sequence: CASEREPANTGELFF. V is TRBV5-1 and J is TRBJ2-2, with D maybe TRBD2 (6 bases). The germline CDR1 and CDR2 sequences are SGHRS and YFSETQ. The V end lost 7 bases, the J end lost 0 bases, and 13 bases lay between the germline ends. The CDR3 runs 15 residues.

This clone was picked up a small number of times. The V call is TRBV5-8, the J call TRBJ1-2; TRBD1 matches at 8 bases. The germline V gene has CDR1 SGHTS and CDR2 YDEGEE. This CDR3 is 15 amino acids long. V was clipped by 4 bases and J by 4 bases; unmatched bases: 9. The CDR3 sequence is CASSPGDRQSYGYTF. DNA of the CDR3: TGTGCCAGCAGCCCGGGGGACAGGCAAAGCTATGGCTACACCTTC.